This passage covers 23 T cell receptor beta chains from one sample sequenced in a study of technical replicates of blood from a few donors. TCRdb's copy holds only in-frame clones and misses some; the assay was immunoSEQ multiplex PCR. The sample holds just over 95,000 clones, about 95% seen once. The sequenced material came from T cells isolated from PBMCs. Receptors originate from a human donor in good health.

The chain links TRBV12-5 to TRBJ2-7, with D maybe TRBD1 (5 bases). Germline CDR1 and CDR2: LGHNT and FRNRAP. V lost 5 bases and J 5 bases, leaving 16 bases between the germline ends. CDR3 length: 14 residues. The CDR3 DNA sequence: TGTGCTAGTGGTATCCAGGGTCCTCAGGACGAGCAGTACTTC. Protein: CASGIQGPQDEQYF.

The rearrangement links TRBV7-9 to TRBJ1-4; D is unresolved. There are 14 residues in the CDR3. V lost 9 bases, J lost 6 bases, and 17 bases lay in between. Germline V gene sequence: CDR1 SEHNR, CDR2 FQNEAQ (reference sequence). CDR3 residues: CASVLIGRDEKLFF. CDR3 DNA sequence: TGTGCCAGTGTTCTTATAGGGAGAGATGAAAAACTGTTTTTT.

This chain joins TRBV7-9 and TRBJ1-1; no clear D gene. V was trimmed by 1 base and J by 3 bases, leaving 15 bases between them. The germline gives CDR1 SEHNR, CDR2 FQNEAQ (reference sequence). The CDR3 is 16 amino acids. CDR3: CASSLVAYQRYTEAFF. CDR3 nucleotides: TGTGCCAGCAGCTTAGTAGCCTATCAGAGATACACTGAAGCTTTCTTT.

In this sample, this clone turned up once. This chain links TRBV6-6 with TRBJ1-3; 7 nucleotides agree with TRBD1. This CDR3 has 16 amino acids. The germline gives CDR1 MNHNY, CDR2 SVGAGI (reference sequence). V shed 2 bases, J shed 2 bases, and the junction held 6 bases outside the gene matches. The CDR3 DNA reads as TGTGCCAGCAGTTACCACACAGGGGCAACTGGAAACACCATATATTTT. It specifies CASSYHTGATGNTIYF.

This clone has a handful of counts. The V and J genes are TRBV19 and TRBJ1-5; D possibly corresponds to TRBD1 (5 bases). Trimming left V 7 bases short and J 7 bases short, with 23 bases between. There are 16 residues in the CDR3. Germline loops: CDR1 LNHDA, CDR2 SQIVND (reference sequence). The CDR3 DNA reads as TGTGCCAGTACCCCCTTATCTGGTACAGGCCTGCAGCCCCAGCATTTT. This translates into CASTPLSGTGLQPQHF.

This chain's CDR3 is CASSINRGNTEAFF. The DNA for the CDR3 is TGTGCCAGCAGCATAAACAGGGGAAACACTGAAGCTTTCTTT. V usage is TRBV28 and J usage is TRBJ1-1, with 7 bases fitting TRBD1. In germline, CDR1 is MDHEN, CDR2 SYDVKM. CDR3 length equals 14 residues. Unmatched junction bases numbered 6, after V lost 6 bases and J lost 2 bases.

The rearrangement uses TRBV5-1 and TRBJ2-1, with D unclear. Trimming pared 4 bases from V and 3 bases from J, leaving 8 bases between. The length of the CDR3 is 13 residues. Germline lookup yields CDR1 SGHRS and CDR2 YFSETQ. The CDR3 protein is CASSPDNYNEQFF. The CDR3 DNA sequence: TGCGCCAGCAGCCCAGACAACTACAATGAGCAGTTCTTC.

The CDR3 loop reads CASSFSETSRGKLFF. The CDR3 DNA reads as TGTGCCAGCAGTTTTTCGGAGACCTCTCGGGGAAAACTGTTTTTT. V and J are TRBV27 and TRBJ1-4, with D unresolved. The CDR3 contains 15 residues. Trimming stripped 3 bases from V and 10 bases from J, with 18 bases between. Germline-derived CDR1 and CDR2 are MNHEY and SMNVEV (reference sequence).

This clone appeared once. The chain combines TRBV4-3 with TRBJ1-1; no firm D call. The CDR3 spans 14 residues. V was shortened by 2 bases and J by 4 bases, with 11 bases between the two germline ends. CDR1 is LGHNA and CDR2 is YSLEER in the germline V gene. This CDR3 is CASSQLLGSTEAFF. In DNA form, the CDR3 reads TGCGCCAGCAGCCAATTATTAGGGAGCACTGAAGCTTTCTTT.

Here the CDR3 reads CASRASGSTSYEQYF. The CDR3, as DNA: TGCGCCAGCAGGGCTAGCGGGAGCACCTCCTACGAGCAGTACTTC. The rearrangement links TRBV5-1 to TRBJ2-5; 10 bases match TRBD2. The J call is uncertain, as TRBJ2-7 better fits the DNA end. The CDR3 is 15 residues long. Germline lookup yields CDR1 SGHRS and CDR2 YFSETQ.

The chain carries TRBV27 and TRBJ1-2; no firm D call. Germline V gives CDR1 MNHEY, CDR2 SMNVEV (reference sequence). This CDR3 is 14 amino acids long. V shed 5 bases and J shed 4 bases, with 14 bases lying between them. CDR3 amino acids: CASSPVRGPYGYTF. CDR3 DNA: TGTGCCAGCAGTCCCGTACGAGGCCCCTATGGCTACACCTTC.

The V call is TRBV1, the J call TRBJ2-7; whether TRBD1, the table's D call, matches the DNA was not checked. TRBV1 is a recognized pseudogene. The CDR3 has 15 amino acids. The CDR3 region is CTSRAVRDTNYEQYF. The CDR3 DNA follows: TGCACCAGCAGGGCCGTCCGGGACACCAACTACGAGCAGTACTTC.

The chain is built from TRBV10-1 and TRBJ2-3, with unresolved D. V dropped 3 bases and J dropped 3 bases, with 10 bases sitting between them. CDR3 length: 14 residues. Germline V gene data show CDR1 as WNHNN and CDR2 as SYGVQD (reference sequence). The CDR3 spells CASSDFKRTDTQYF. CDR3 in DNA: TGCGCCAGCAGTGATTTTAAGCGAACAGATACGCAGTATTTT.

The chain is built from TRBV23-1 and TRBJ2-1; possible D gene TRBD2, 5 bases. TRBV23-1 is filed as an ORF, its function uncertain. Trimming removed 4 bases from V and 3 bases from J, with 31 bases in between. There are 21 residues in the CDR3. The CDR3 coding sequence is TGCGCCAGCAGTCGTAACACCGGGATCCTTGAGCGGCGGGCGCTCTACAATGAGCAGTTCTTC. Translation gives CASSRNTGILERRALYNEQFF.

The count of this clone is one. This chain links TRBV7-2 with TRBJ1-4; possibly TRBD1 for D (6 bases). V gave up 4 bases and J gave up 8 bases, with 14 bases separating them. There are 14 residues in the CDR3. Germline values: CDR1 SGHTA, CDR2 FQGNSA. As DNA, the CDR3 is TGTGCCAGCAGCTCCGGGGGGGCGGGGGAAAAACTGTTTTTT. It codes for CASSSGGAGEKLFF.

The table lists this clone with a count of one. The rearrangement links TRBV29-1 to TRBJ1-4; 7 bases fit TRBD1. This CDR3 spans 14 amino acids. Trimming took 0 bases from V and 4 from J; bases not matched to a gene: 2. Germline V gives CDR1 SQVTM, CDR2 ANQGSEA. CDR3 in DNA: TGCAGCGTTGAAGAGAGGGGGCTTAATGAAAAACTGTTTTTT. This gives the protein CSVEERGLNEKLFF.

The chain uses TRBV19 and TRBJ1-2; D gene ambiguous. The CDR3 loop spans 12 amino acids. Per germline, CDR1 LNHDA and CDR2 SQIVND (reference sequence). V was pared by 10 bases and J by 3 bases, with 12 bases between. The CDR3 reads CATSTTYYGYTF. Here the CDR3 DNA reads TGTGCCACTTCGACAACCTACTATGGCTACACCTTC.

In nucleotides, the CDR3 is TGTGCCAGCAGCTTGTTGGGAGTAGGAGAAAAACTGTTTTTT. It specifies CASSLLGVGEKLFF. The V and J genes are TRBV5-7 and TRBJ1-4, with D unclear. TRBV5-7 is noted as an ORF with a role that remains uncertain. V gave up 1 base and J gave up 8 bases, with 12 bases separating them. This CDR3 region has 14 residues.

This clone appeared a few times. The chain employs TRBV4-2 and TRBJ1-4; the D gene is possibly TRBD1 (5 bases). Germline V lookup: CDR1 LGHNA, CDR2 YNFKEQ. Trimming took 2 bases from V and 12 from J, leaving 13 bases between them. CDR3 length: 13 residues. This CDR3 is CASSQTAGRELFF. The CDR3 coding sequence is TGTGCCAGCAGCCAAACGGCGGGGCGGGAACTGTTTTTT.

This chain connects TRBV19 to TRBJ1-5; D is perhaps TRBD1 (5 bases). The CDR3 is 18 residues long. The germline V gene has CDR1 LNHDA and CDR2 SQIVND (reference sequence). V lost 5 bases to trimming and J lost 0 bases, with 20 bases between them. CDR3 amino acids: CASSSYLGTDNSNQPQHF. CDR3 nucleotide sequence: TGTGCCAGTAGTTCTTATTTAGGGACTGATAATAGCAATCAGCCCCAGCATTTT.

The V gene is TRBV28, the J gene TRBJ2-3; 7 positions agree with TRBD1. Germline V gives CDR1 MDHEN, CDR2 SYDVKM. After removal of 4 bases from V and 1 base from J, the junction contained 5 bases not matched to a gene. The CDR3 runs 15 residues. The CDR3 protein is CASSYRGWGTDTQYF. The CDR3 DNA sequence: TGTGCCAGCAGTTACAGGGGTTGGGGCACAGATACGCAGTATTTT.

The rearrangement uses TRBV25-1 and TRBJ1-1; D is unresolved. This CDR3 region has 14 residues. Trimming pared 3 bases from V and 0 bases from J, leaving 8 bases between. The germline gives CDR1 MGHDK, CDR2 SYGVNS. CDR3 in DNA: TGTGCCAGCAGTGACCGTCAGATGAACACTGAAGCTTTCTTT. Amino acid sequence: CASSDRQMNTEAFF.

The V and J genes are TRBV5-1 and TRBJ2-3; TRBD1 matches at 8 bases. The CDR3 contains 14 residues. The germline V gene encodes CDR1 SGHRS and CDR2 YFSETQ. Unmatched junction bases numbered 4, after V lost 1 base and J lost 6 bases. CDR3 coding DNA: TGCGCCAGCAGCTTGACAGGGGGGTTGGATACGCAGTATTTT. It encodes CASSLTGGLDTQYF.